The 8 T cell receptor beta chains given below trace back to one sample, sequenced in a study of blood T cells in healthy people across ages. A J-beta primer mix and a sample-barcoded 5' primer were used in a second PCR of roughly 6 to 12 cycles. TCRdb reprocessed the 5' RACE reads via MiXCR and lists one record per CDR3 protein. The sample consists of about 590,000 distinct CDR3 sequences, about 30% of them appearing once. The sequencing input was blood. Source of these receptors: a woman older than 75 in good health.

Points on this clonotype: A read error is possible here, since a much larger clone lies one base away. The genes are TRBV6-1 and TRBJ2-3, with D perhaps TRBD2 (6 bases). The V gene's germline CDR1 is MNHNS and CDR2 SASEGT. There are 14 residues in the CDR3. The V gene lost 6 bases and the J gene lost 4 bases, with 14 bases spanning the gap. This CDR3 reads CASSWDGRADTQYF. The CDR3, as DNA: TGTGCCAGCAGCTGGGACGGGAGAGCAGATACGCAGTATTTT.

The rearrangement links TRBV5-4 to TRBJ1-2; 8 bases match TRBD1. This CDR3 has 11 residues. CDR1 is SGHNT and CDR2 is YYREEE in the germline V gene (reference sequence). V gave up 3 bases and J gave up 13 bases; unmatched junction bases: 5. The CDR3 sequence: CASSSRGRGTF. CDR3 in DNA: TGTGCCAGCAGCTCCAGGGGGCGGGGCACCTTC.

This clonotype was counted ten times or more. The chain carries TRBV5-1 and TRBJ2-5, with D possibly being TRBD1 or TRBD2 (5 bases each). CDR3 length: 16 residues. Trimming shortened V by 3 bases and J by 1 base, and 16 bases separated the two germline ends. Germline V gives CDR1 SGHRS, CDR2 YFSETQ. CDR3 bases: TGCGCCAGCAGCTCCTCGTCGGGACCAAGCCAAGAGACCCAGTACTTC. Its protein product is CASSSSSGPSQETQYF.

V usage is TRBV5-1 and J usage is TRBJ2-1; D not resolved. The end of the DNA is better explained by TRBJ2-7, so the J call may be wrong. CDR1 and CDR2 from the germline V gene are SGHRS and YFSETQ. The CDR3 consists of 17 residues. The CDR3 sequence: CASSLDWQLSSYNEQYF. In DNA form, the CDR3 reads TGCGCCAGCAGCTTGGATTGGCAGTTGAGCTCCTACAATGAGCAGTACTTC.

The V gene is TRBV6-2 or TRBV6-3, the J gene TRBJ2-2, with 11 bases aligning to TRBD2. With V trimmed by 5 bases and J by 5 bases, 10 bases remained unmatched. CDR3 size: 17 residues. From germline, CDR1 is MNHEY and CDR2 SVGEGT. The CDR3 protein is CASSLGPTSGGTGELFF. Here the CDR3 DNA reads TGTGCCAGCAGTCTTGGCCCTACTAGCGGGGGTACCGGGGAGCTGTTTTTT.

In DNA, the CDR3 is TGTGCCACTGACAGGGCGGGGGACACTGAAGCTTTCTTT. Its translation: CATDRAGDTEAFF. The chain couples TRBV2 to TRBJ1-1; 7 nucleotides agree with TRBD1. Germline V gene sequence: CDR1 SNHLY, CDR2 FYNNEI. The CDR3 has 13 amino acids. J was trimmed by 3 bases and V by 10 bases; bases with no gene match: 8.

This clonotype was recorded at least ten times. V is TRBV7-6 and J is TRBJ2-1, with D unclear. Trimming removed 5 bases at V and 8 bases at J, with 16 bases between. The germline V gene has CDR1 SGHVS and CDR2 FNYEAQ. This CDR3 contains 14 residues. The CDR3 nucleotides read TGTGCCAGCAGCCAACCCGCTCCTTTCGATGAGCAGTTCTTC. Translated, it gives CASSQPAPFDEQFF.

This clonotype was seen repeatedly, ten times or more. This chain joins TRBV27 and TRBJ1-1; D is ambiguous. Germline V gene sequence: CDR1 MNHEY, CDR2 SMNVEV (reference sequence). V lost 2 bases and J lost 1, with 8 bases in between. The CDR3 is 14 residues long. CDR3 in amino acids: CASSLEGTNTEAFF. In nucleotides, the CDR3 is TGTGCCAGCAGTTTAGAGGGTACGAACACTGAAGCTTTCTTT.